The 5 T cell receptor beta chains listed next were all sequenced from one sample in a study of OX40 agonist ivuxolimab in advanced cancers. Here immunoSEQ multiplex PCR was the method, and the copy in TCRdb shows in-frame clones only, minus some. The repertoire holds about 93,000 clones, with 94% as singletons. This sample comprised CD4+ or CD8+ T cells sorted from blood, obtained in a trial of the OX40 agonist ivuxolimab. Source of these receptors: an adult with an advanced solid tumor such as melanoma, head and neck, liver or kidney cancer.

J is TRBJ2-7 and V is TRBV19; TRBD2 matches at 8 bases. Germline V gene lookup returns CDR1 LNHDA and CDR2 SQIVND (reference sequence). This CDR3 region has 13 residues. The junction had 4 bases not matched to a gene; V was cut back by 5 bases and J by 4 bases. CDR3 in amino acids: CASSVTSEYEQYF. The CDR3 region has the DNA TGTGCCAGTAGTGTGACTAGCGAATACGAGCAGTACTTC.

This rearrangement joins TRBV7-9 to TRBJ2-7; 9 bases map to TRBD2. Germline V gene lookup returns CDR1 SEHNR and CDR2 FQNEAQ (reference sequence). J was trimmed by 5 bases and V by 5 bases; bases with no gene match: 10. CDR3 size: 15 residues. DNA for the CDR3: TGTGCCAGCAGCCTTCCGGGCGGGAGGGCCCACGAGCAGTACTTC. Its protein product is CASSLPGGRAHEQYF.

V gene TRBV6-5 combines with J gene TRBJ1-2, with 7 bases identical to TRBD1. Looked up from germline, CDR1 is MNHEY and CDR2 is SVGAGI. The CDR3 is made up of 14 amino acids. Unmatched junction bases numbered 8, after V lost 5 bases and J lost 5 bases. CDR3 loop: CASSPSPGGYGYTF. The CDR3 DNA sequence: TGTGCCAGCAGTCCCTCACCAGGGGGGTATGGCTACACCTTC.

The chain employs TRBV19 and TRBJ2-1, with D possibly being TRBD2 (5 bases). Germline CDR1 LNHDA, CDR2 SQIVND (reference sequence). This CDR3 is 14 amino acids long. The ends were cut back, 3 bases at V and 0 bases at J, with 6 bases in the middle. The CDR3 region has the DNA TGTGCCAGTAGTATGGGGAGCTCCTACAATGAGCAGTTCTTC. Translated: CASSMGSSYNEQFF.

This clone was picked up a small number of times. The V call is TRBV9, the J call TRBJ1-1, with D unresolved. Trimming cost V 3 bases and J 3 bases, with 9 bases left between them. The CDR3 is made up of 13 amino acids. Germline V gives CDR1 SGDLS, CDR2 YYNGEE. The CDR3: CASSATAYTEAFF. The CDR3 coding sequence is TGTGCCAGCAGCGCAACTGCTTACACTGAAGCTTTCTTT.